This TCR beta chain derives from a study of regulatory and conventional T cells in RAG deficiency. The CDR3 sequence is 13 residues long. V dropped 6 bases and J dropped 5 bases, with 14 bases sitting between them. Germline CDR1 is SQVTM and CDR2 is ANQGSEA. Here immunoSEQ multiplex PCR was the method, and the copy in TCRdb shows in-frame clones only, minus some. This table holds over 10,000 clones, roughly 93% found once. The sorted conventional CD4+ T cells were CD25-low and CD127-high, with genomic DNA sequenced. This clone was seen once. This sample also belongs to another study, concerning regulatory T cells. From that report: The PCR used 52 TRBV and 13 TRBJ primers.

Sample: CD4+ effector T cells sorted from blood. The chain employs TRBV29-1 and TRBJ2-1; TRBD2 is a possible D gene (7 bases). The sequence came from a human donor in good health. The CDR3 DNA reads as TGCAGCGTGGGGGCGGGAGCCCACAATGAGCAGTTCTTC. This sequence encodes CSVGAGAHNEQFF.